The following is a T cell receptor beta chain sequence with its context. The clone's antigen remains unknown. Base qualities were left out, and no much larger clone turns up one base away. Unmatched junction bases come to 9, with V trimmed by 5 bases and J by 8 bases. From the cysteine through the phenylalanine, the CDR3 covers 14 amino acids. The entry retains the CDR3 DNA only, 42 bases that are in frame from base 1. Looking up the germline V gene yields CDR1 MDHEN and CDR2 SYDVKM. This specimen belongs to a study of blood T cell repertoires in COVID-19 (dated by TCRdb to about 2020). At the level of the whole study: Samples covering the acute and convalescent phases of COVID-19 were provided by collaborators in the United States, Italy and Spain. Sample metadata almost always included a de-identified subject ID, COVID-19 status, age in years and sex. Where HLA class I and class II types were available, the types were taken from metadata supplied by the sample provider, not from assay-based typing. The repertoires were released in a freely available public database meant as a resource for research on the immune response to SARS-CoV-2. The material from the prospective study consisted of cDNA or gDNA derived from T cells, B-cell-depleted T cells, or PBMCs. Subjects who had been exposed to COVID-19, were actively infected with it, or had recovered from it provided the deeply sampled blood TCRbeta repertoires that made up the dataset. The samples were drawn from the first 160 participants of the ongoing ImmuneRACE study and from over a thousand subjects provided by 6 global collaborators. What the research found in general, with its limitations: How much clinical and demographic metadata was included differed by source and by participant, and the metadata was provided uncurated.

TCRbeta CDR3 regions were amplified from genomic DNA using the immunoSEQ Assay, a bias-controlled multiplex PCR. The source study handled its data this way. Within the assay, amplification of reference gene primers was used to estimate how many nucleated cells each sample contained. To quantify the absolute abundance of each unique TCRbeta CDR3 rearrangement, sequence reads were collapsed and filtered. For each sample, productive Simpson clonality was calculated as the square root of Simpson's diversity index over productive rearrangements. In TCRdb, the immuneACCESS table is reduced to in-frame sequences with V and J assigned. These tables do not hold every clone; where another copy was compared, an unresolved V gene accounts for under half, and the others remain unexplained. V, J and clone size are taken as reported in that table, and D and trimming were inferred from the DNA itself. In all, the sample holds about 220,000 clones, and 80% to 90% of those were seen once. The ten largest clones represent about 3% of the sample.

In the prospective study, participants were about 18 to 95 years old, resided in about two dozen geographic areas of the United States, and were enrolled through a virtual design. To assign participants to cohorts, the prospective study relied on clinical history that participants themselves reported in a screening survey and a study questionnaire. In the prospective study, whole blood, serum and a nasopharyngeal or oropharyngeal swab were collected from each participant by mobile phlebotomists. Additional blood draws and questionnaires over an approximately two-month period could optionally be provided by prospective study participants. Before DNA extraction, blood samples from the prospective study were shipped at room temperature or frozen.

This sequence was found in a woman under 30 in a cohort exposed to, infected with or recovered from COVID-19 (not recorded which). The V and J segments used are TRBV28 and TRBJ1-5, with 7 bases in between that match TRBD1. The material sequenced was PBMCs or T cells enriched from blood (not recorded which). In nucleotides, the sequence is TGTGCCAGCAGTGGGGACAGCCGGGGGAAGCCCCAGCATTTT. Translated, this is CASSGDSRGKPQHF.